The TCR beta chain described here comes from a study of shared clonotypes between healthy human individuals. Clones were sequenced by immunoSEQ multiplex PCR, and TCRdb holds only the in-frame ones, with some missing. This sample has some 2,500,000 clones, with roughly 93% found just once. Germline V gives CDR1 SGHRS, CDR2 YFSETQ. The CDR3 contains 15 residues. The V and J ends lost 6 bases and 2 bases respectively, with 18 bases between them. The source material was naive CD4+ T cells from PBMCs. Subset described: CD45RA+ positively selected. The clonotype was recovered from a man aged 18 to 35 in good health. Some clones in this sample may be carry-over from other donors' samples. This chain connects TRBV5-1 to TRBJ2-7; D is undetermined. CDR3 protein: CASTIDWGFPYEQYF. Written as DNA, the CDR3 is TGCGCCAGCACCATCGACTGGGGATTCCCCTACGAGCAGTACTTC.